This T cell receptor beta chain was sequenced in a study of blood T cell repertoires in COVID-19. Germline CDR1 is LNHNV and CDR2 is YYDKDF (reference sequence). This CDR3 region has 15 residues. Trimming cost V 2 bases and J 1 base, with 8 bases left between them. Original methodology: Reference gene primer amplification yielded estimated nucleated cell counts. Profiled with immunoSEQ multiplex PCR; TCRdb holds only in-frame clones, not every one. V, J and clone size reflect that table, while D and trimming were determined from the DNA. The table records under 300,000 clones, over 70% of them present only once.

Input material: peripheral blood. The clonotype was recovered from a man older than 75 with acute or convalescent COVID-19. V usage is TRBV15 and J usage is TRBJ2-2, with D unclear. Here the CDR3 reads CATSRTRQNTGELFF. The CDR3 coding sequence is TGTGCCACCAGCAGAACCCGACAGAACACCGGGGAGCTGTTTTTT. The full variable domain, with the rest looked up from reference TRBV15 and TRBJ2-2, is DAMVIQNPRYQVTQFGKPVTLSCSQTLNHNVMYWYQQKSSQAPKLLFHYYDKDFNNEADTPDNFQSRRPNTSFCFLDIRSPGLGDTAMYLCATSRTRQNTGELFFGEGSRLTVL.